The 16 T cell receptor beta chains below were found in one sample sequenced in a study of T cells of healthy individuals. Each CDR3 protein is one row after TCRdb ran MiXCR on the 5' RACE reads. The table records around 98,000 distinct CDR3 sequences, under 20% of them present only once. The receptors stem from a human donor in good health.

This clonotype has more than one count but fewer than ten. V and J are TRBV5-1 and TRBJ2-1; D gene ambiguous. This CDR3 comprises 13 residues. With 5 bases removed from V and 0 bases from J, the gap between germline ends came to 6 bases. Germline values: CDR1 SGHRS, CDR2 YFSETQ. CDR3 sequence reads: CASRTSSYNEQFF. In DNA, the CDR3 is TGCGCCAGCAGGACGAGCTCCTACAATGAGCAGTTCTTC. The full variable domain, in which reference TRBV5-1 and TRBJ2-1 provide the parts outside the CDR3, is KAGVTQTPRYLIKTRGQQVTLSCSPISGHRSVSWYQQTPGQGLQFLFEYFSETQRNKGNFPGRFSGRQFSNSRSEMNVSTLELGDSALYLCASRTSSYNEQFFGPGTRLTVL.

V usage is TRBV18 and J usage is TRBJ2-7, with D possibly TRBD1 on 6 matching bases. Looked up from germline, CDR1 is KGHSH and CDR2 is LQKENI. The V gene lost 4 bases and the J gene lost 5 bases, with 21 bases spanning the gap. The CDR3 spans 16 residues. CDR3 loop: CASSQRQEELGNEQYF. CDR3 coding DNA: TGTGCCAGCTCACAACGACAGGAGGAGCTGGGAAACGAGCAGTACTTC.

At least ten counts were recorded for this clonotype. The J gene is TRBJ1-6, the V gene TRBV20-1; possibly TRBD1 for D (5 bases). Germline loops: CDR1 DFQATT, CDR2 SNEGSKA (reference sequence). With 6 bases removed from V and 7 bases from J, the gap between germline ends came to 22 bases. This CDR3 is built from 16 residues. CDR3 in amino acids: CSAVQMRGEGNSPLHF. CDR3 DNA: TGCAGTGCCGTCCAGATGAGAGGGGAGGGGAATTCACCCCTCCACTTT.

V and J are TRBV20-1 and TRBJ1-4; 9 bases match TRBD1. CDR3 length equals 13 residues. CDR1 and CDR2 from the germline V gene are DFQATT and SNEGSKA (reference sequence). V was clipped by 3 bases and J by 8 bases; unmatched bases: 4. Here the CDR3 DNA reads TGCAGTGCTAGGGGACAGGGTGCGGAAAAACTGTTTTTT. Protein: CSARGQGAEKLFF.

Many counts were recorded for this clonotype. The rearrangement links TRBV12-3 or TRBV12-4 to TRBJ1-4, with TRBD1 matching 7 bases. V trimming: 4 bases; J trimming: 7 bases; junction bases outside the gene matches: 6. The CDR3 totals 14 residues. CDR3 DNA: TGTGCCAGCAGTTCGACAGGGATGGCTGAAAAACTGTTTTTT. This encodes CASSSTGMAEKLFF.

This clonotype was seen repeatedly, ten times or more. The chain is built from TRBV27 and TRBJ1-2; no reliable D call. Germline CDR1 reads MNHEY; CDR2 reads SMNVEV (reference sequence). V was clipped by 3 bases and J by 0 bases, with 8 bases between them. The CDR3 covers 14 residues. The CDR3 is CASSFGTTNYGYTF. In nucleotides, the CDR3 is TGTGCCAGCAGTTTTGGAACCACTAACTATGGCTACACCTTC.

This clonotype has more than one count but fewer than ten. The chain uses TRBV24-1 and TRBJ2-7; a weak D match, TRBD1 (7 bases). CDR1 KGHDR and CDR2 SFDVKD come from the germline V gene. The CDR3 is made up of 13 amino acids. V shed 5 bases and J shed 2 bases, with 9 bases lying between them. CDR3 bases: TGTGCCACCAGTGGCGGGACAGCCTACGAGCAGTACTTC. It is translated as CATSGGTAYEQYF.

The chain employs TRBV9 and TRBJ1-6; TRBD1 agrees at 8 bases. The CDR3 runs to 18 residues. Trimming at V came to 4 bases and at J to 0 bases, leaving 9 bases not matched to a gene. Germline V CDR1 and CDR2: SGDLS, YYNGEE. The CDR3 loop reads CASSLTGGSSSYNSPLHF. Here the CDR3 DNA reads TGTGCCAGCAGCTTAACAGGGGGTTCGAGCTCCTATAATTCACCCCTCCACTTT. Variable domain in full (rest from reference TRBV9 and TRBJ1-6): DSGVTQTPKHLITATGQRVTLRCSPRSGDLSVYWYQQSLDQGLQFLIQYYNGEERAKGNILERFSAQQFPDLHSELNLSSLELGDSALYFCASSLTGGSSSYNSPLHFGNGTRLTVT.

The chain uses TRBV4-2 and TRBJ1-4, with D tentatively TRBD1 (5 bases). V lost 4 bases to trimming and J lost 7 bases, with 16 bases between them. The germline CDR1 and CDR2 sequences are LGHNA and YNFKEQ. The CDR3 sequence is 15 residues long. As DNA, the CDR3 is TGTGCCAGCAGCCCCCGGGTAGGGGCCGGTGAAAAACTGTTTTTT. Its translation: CASSPRVGAGEKLFF.

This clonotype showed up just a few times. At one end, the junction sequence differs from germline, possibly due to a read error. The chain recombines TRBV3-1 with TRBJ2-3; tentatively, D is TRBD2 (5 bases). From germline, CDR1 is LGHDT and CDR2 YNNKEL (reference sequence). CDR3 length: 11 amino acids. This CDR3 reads CASSQESGLNF. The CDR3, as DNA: TGTGCCAGCAGCCAAGAATCAGGACTTAATTTT.

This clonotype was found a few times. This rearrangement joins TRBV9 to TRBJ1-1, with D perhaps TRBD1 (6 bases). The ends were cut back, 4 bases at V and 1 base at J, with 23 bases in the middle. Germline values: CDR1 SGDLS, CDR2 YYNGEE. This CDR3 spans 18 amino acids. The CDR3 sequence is CASSPRATGTIPNTEAFF. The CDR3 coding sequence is TGTGCCAGCAGCCCCCGAGCGACAGGAACGATTCCGAACACTGAAGCTTTCTTT.

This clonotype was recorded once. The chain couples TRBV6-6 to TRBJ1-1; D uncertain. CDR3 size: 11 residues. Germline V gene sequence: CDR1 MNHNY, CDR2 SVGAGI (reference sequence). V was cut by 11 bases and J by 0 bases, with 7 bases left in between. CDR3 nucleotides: TGTGCCTCAATGTTGAACACTGAAGCTTTCTTT. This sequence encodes CASMLNTEAFF.

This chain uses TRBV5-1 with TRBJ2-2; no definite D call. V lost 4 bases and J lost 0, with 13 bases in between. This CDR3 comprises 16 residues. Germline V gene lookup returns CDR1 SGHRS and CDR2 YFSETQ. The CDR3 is CASSLAVSANTGELFF. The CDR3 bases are TGCGCCAGCAGCCTGGCGGTATCAGCGAACACCGGGGAGCTGTTTTTT.

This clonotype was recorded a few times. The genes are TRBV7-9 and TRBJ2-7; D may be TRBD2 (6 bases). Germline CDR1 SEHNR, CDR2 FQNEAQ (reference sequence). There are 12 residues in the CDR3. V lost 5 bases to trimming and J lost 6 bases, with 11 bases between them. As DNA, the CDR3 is TGTGCCAGCAGCCCGACTAGAACCGAGCAGTACTTC. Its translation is CASSPTRTEQYF.

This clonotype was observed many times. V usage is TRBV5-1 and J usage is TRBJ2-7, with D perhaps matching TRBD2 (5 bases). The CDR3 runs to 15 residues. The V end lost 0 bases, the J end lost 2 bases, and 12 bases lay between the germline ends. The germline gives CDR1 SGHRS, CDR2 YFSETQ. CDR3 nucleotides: TGCGCCAGCAGCTTGGACCCTAGGGAGACCTACGAGCAGTACTTC. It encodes CASSLDPRETYEQYF.

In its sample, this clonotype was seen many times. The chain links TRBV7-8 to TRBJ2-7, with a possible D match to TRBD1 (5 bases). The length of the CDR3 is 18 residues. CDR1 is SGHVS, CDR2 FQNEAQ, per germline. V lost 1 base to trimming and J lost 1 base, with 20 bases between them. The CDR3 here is CASSLVWVRTRSSYEQYF. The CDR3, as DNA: TGTGCCAGCAGCTTAGTATGGGTGCGGACACGATCATCCTACGAGCAGTACTTC.